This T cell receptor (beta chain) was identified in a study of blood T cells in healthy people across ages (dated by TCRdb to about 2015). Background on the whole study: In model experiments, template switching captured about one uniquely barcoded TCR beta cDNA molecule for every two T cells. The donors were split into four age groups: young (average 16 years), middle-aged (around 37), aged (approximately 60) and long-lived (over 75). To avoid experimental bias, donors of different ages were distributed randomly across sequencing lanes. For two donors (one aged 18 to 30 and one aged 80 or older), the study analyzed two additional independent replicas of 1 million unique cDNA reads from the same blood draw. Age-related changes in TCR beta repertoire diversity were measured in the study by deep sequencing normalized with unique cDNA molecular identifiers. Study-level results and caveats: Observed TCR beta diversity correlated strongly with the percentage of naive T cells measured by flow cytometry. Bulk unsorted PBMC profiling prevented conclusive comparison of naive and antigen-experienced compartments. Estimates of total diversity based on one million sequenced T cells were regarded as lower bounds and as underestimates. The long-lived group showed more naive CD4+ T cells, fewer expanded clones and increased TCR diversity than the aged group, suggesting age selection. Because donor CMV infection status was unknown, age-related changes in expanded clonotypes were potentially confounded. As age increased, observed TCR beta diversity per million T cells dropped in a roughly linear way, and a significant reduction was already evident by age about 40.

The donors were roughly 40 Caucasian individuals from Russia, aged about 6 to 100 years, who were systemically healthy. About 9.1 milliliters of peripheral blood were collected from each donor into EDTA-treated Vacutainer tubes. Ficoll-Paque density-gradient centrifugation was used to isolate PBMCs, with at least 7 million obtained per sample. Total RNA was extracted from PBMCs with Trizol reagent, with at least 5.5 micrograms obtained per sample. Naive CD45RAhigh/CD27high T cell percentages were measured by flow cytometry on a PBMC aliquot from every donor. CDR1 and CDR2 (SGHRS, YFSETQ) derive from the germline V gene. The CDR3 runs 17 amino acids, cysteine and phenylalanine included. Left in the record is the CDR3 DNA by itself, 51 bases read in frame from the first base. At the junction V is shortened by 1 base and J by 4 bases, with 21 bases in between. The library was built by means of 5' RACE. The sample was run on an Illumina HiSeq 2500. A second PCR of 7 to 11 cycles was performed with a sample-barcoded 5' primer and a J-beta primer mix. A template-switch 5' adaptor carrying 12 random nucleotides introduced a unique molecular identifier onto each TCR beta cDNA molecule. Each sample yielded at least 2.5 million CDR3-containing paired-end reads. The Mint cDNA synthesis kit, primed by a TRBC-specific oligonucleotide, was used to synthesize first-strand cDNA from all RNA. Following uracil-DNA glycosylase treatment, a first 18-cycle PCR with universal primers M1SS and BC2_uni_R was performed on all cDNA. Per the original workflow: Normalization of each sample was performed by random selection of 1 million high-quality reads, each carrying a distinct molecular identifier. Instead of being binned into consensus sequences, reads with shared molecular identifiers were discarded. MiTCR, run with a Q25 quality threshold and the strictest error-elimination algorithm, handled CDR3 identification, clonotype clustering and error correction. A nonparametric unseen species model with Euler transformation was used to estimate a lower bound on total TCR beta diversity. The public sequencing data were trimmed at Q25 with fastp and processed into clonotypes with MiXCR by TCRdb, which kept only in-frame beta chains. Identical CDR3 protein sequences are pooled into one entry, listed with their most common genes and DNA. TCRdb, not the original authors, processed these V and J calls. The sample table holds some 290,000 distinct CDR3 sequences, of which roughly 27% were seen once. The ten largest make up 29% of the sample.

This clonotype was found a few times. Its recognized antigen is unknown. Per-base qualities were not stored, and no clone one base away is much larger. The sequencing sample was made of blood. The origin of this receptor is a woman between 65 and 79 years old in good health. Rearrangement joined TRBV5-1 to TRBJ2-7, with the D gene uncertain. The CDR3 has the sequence CASSLNPSTMPAYEQYF. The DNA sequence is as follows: TGCGCCAGCAGCTTGAACCCTTCAACGATGCCGGCTTACGAGCAGTACTTC. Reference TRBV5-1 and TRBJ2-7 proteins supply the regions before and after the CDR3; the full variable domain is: KAGVTQTPRYLIKTRGQQVTLSCSPISGHRSVSWYQQTPGQGLQFLFEYFSETQRNKGNFPGRFSGRQFSNSRSEMNVSTLELGDSALYLCASSLNPSTMPAYEQYFGPGTRLTVT.